This T cell receptor (beta chain) was sequenced for a study of cytomegalovirus exposure and HLA in healthy donors. Details on this clone: Its target is not known.

PCR amplification relied on 60 Vbeta primers (plus 13 Jbeta primers). Only in-frame clones appear in the TCRdb table, and some are missing; sequencing was by immunoSEQ multiplex PCR. Of some 200,000 clones detected, 85% to 90% appear once; the ten largest clones hold around 1%. Germline CDR1 reads MNHEY; CDR2 reads SMNVEV (reference sequence). The CDR3 totals 16 residues. V lost 6 bases to trimming and J lost 6 bases, with 20 bases between them. Overall study results and limits: A list of approximately 150 TCR beta chains associated with cytomegalovirus was given.

Material for sequencing was PBMCs. The chain links TRBV27 to TRBJ2-2; D may be TRBD1 (6 bases). The receptor was derived from a woman in her late teens or twenties in good health and CMV-seronegative. The CDR3 region has the DNA TGTGCCAGCAGCCTAACAGGGACCTTTAACCCCGGGGAGCTGTTTTTT. This codes for CASSLTGTFNPGELFF.